This passage covers 22 T cell receptor beta chains from one sample sequenced in a study of blood T cell repertoires in COVID-19. Clones were read by immunoSEQ multiplex PCR, and TCRdb kept only the in-frame ones, dropping some. The sample contains about 50,000 clones, about three quarters of which appear only once. The material sequenced was peripheral blood. The origin of the receptors is a man in his sixties or seventies with active or convalescent COVID-19.

The chain is built from TRBV6-4 and TRBJ1-5; D possibly corresponds to TRBD1 (5 bases). CDR1 MRHNA and CDR2 SNTAGT come from the germline V gene. The CDR3 runs to 15 residues. Deletions cut 0 bases from V and 7 bases from J, with 13 bases between. The CDR3 here is CASSDSGRAKQPQHF. The CDR3 nucleotides are TGTGCCAGCAGTGACTCCGGCAGGGCGAAACAGCCCCAGCATTTT.

This chain links TRBV27 with TRBJ1-2; D remains ambiguous. This CDR3 is 17 amino acids long. The V end lost 2 bases, the J end lost 3 bases, and 19 bases lay between the germline ends. The germline V gene encodes CDR1 MNHEY and CDR2 SMNVEV (reference sequence). CDR3 DNA sequence: TGTGCCAGCAGTTTAACCCCCGGGAGCGCGGTGGACTATGGCTACACCTTC. Translating gives CASSLTPGSAVDYGYTF.

As for this clone: Different DNA sequences within this sample yield the same CDR3. The genes are TRBV5-1 and TRBJ1-2; D is unclear. The germline V gene has CDR1 SGHRS and CDR2 YFSETQ. CDR3 length equals 13 residues. V lost 0 bases to trimming and J lost 4 bases, with 7 bases between them. In nucleotides, the CDR3 is TGCGCCAGCAGCTTGGATTATTCCTATGGCTACACCTTC. It yields the protein CASSLDYSYGYTF.

The chain has TRBV3-1 (or the pseudogene TRBV3-2) and TRBJ2-7; 7 nucleotides agree with TRBD1. The CDR3 spans 14 residues. From germline, CDR1 is LGHDT and CDR2 YNNKEL (reference sequence). The J segment lost 2 bases and the V segment lost 1 base, leaving 2 bases of the junction unmatched. The CDR3 reads CASSQARGPYEQYF. CDR3 in DNA: TGTGCCAGCAGCCAAGCAAGGGGGCCCTACGAGCAGTACTTC.

The chain uses TRBV4-1 and TRBJ2-3, with 10 bases matching TRBD2. V lost 2 bases and J lost 3; bases outside the gene matches: 2. Germline V gives CDR1 MGHRA, CDR2 YSYEKL. The CDR3 has 15 residues. This chain's CDR3 is CASSQSGLATDTQYF. The CDR3 bases are TGCGCCAGCAGCCAATCGGGACTAGCGACAGATACGCAGTATTTT.

V is TRBV6-5 and J is TRBJ2-7; maybe TRBD2 (6 bases). Trimming pared 6 bases from V and 4 bases from J, leaving 19 bases between. CDR1 MNHEY and CDR2 SVGAGI come from the germline V gene. The CDR3 is made up of 15 amino acids. For the CDR3, the DNA is TGTGCCAGCAGCCCCGACTTTTCTGCGGGATACGAGCAGTACTTC. It specifies CASSPDFSAGYEQYF.

The chain has TRBV29-1 and TRBJ1-1; TRBD1 aligns across 9 bases. Germline trimming cut 4 bases from V and 4 bases from J; bases unmatched to any gene: 10. The germline CDR1 and CDR2 sequences are SQVTM and ANQGSEA. CDR3 size: 15 residues. CDR3 nucleotide sequence: TGCAGCGTTGCGGACAGGGGCTTTCAGACCACTGAAGCTTTCTTT. This sequence encodes CSVADRGFQTTEAFF.

The chain uses TRBV7-6 and TRBJ2-2; 8 bases fit TRBD1. Trimming cost V 6 bases and J 1 base; bases outside gene matches: 4. Germline CDR1 reads SGHVS; CDR2 reads FNYEAQ. This CDR3 has 15 residues. The CDR3 sequence is CASRAGTGNTGELFF. The CDR3 bases are TGTGCCAGCAGGGCCGGGACAGGGAACACCGGGGAGCTGTTTTTT.

This chain joins TRBV4-3 and TRBJ1-5; TRBD1 agrees at 10 bases. This CDR3 contains 19 residues. Per germline, CDR1 LGHNA and CDR2 YSLEER. With 0 bases clipped from V and 1 base from J, the junction kept 9 bases outside the gene matches. CDR3: CASSQDYPGQGLSNQPQHF. The CDR3 DNA reads TGCGCCAGCAGCCAAGATTACCCGGGACAGGGGTTGAGCAATCAGCCCCAGCATTTT.

This chain links TRBV3-1 (or the pseudogene TRBV3-2) with TRBJ1-3; D is unresolved. Looked up from germline, CDR1 is LGHDT and CDR2 is YNNKEL (reference sequence). CDR3 length: 17 amino acids. Trimming left V 0 bases short and J 0 bases short, with 12 bases between. CDR3 nucleotides: TGTGCCAGCAGCCAAGATCCTCCGGACTCCTCTGGAAACACCATATATTTT. Protein product: CASSQDPPDSSGNTIYF.

Many counts were recorded for this clone. The chain combines TRBV30 with TRBJ1-1; weak D call: TRBD1 (5 bases). The germline V gene has CDR1 GTSNPN and CDR2 SVGIG (reference sequence). Deletions cut 4 bases from V and 3 bases from J, with 6 bases between. The CDR3 spans 11 residues. CDR3 nucleotide sequence: TGTGCCTGGACAGGGTACACTGAAGCTTTCTTT. This codes for CAWTGYTEAFF.

The chain couples TRBV15 to TRBJ1-2; D is undetermined. From germline, CDR1 is LNHNV and CDR2 YYDKDF (reference sequence). The ends were cut back, 0 bases at V and 2 bases at J, with 13 bases in the middle. The CDR3 is made up of 16 amino acids. The CDR3: CATSRESLVPNYGYTF. In nucleotides, the CDR3 is TGTGCCACCAGCAGAGAGAGTTTAGTTCCGAACTATGGCTACACCTTC.

In this sample, this clone turned up many times. The rearrangement joins TRBV19 to TRBJ1-2; possible D gene TRBD1, 6 bases. Germline V gives CDR1 LNHDA, CDR2 SQIVND (reference sequence). The CDR3 extends over 16 amino acids. The germline V and J ends were trimmed by 5 bases and 5 bases, with 21 bases remaining between them. As DNA, the CDR3 is TGTGCCAGTAGTCGGGCGGGGGGCCGGCTCCCATATGGCTACACCTTC. It is translated as CASSRAGGRLPYGYTF.

This chain links TRBV9 with TRBJ1-2; 7 nucleotides match TRBD1. The CDR3 has 13 amino acids. CDR1 SGDLS and CDR2 YYNGEE come from the germline V gene. V lost 0 bases to trimming and J lost 8 bases; unmatched junction nucleotides: 4. CDR3 region: CASSVVQGQGYTF. For the CDR3, the DNA is TGTGCCAGCAGCGTAGTACAGGGGCAGGGCTACACCTTC.

The gene calls are TRBV5-1 and TRBJ1-4, with TRBD1 matching 9 bases. The length of the CDR3 is 15 residues. The J segment lost 7 bases and the V segment lost 2 bases, leaving 6 bases of the junction unmatched. CDR1 SGHRS and CDR2 YFSETQ come from the germline V gene. CDR3 region: CASSLSGTGREKLFF. The CDR3 coding sequence is TGCGCCAGCAGCTTATCCGGGACAGGGCGTGAAAAACTGTTTTTT.

This clone was counted between two and nine times. The V gene is TRBV30, the J gene TRBJ2-1, with D perhaps matching TRBD2 (5 bases). The CDR3 is 15 amino acids. Germline V lookup: CDR1 GTSNPN, CDR2 SVGIG (reference sequence). V was shortened by 3 bases and J by 0 bases, with 12 bases between the two germline ends. The CDR3 spells CAWSGIFSSYNEQFF. The CDR3 nucleotides are TGTGCCTGGAGCGGGATATTTAGCTCCTACAATGAGCAGTTCTTC.

V usage is TRBV30 and J usage is TRBJ2-7; 12 nucleotides align to TRBD2. V was pared by 2 bases and J by 0 bases, with 11 bases of the junction left unmatched. Per the germline V gene, CDR1 is GTSNPN and CDR2 is SVGIG (reference sequence). The CDR3 contains 18 residues. CDR3 protein: CAWSRGLAGSKTSYEQYF. DNA for the CDR3: TGTGCCTGGAGTCGGGGACTAGCGGGCTCTAAAACCTCCTACGAGCAGTACTTC.

This chain joins TRBV12-3 or TRBV12-4 and TRBJ1-2; D may be TRBD1 (5 bases). The CDR3 loop spans 13 amino acids. V was pared by 2 bases and J by 8 bases, with 12 bases between. CDR3 loop: CASSLKTAGGYTF. The CDR3 nucleotides read TGTGCCAGCAGTTTAAAGACAGCGGGAGGCTACACCTTC.

The V call is TRBV2, the J call TRBJ1-5; unclear D gene. Trimming removed 6 bases from V and 4 bases from J, with 13 bases in between. The germline gives CDR1 SNHLY, CDR2 FYNNEI. CDR3 length: 14 amino acids. This CDR3 is CASSEIQRNQPQHF. CDR3 sequence (DNA): TGTGCCAGCAGCGAAATCCAGCGTAATCAGCCCCAGCATTTT.

This clone was seen repeatedly, ten times or more. The rearrangement joins TRBV19 to TRBJ1-3, with D tentatively TRBD1 (5 bases). Trimming shortened V by 5 bases and J by 0 bases, and 14 bases separated the two germline ends. This CDR3 contains 16 residues. CDR1 is LNHDA and CDR2 is SQIVND in the germline V gene (reference sequence). Here the CDR3 DNA reads TGTGCCAGTAGTCTTGGTAGGGGTTTCTCTGGAAACACCATATATTTT. Residues: CASSLGRGFSGNTIYF.

This clone was found once. The V call is TRBV19, the J call TRBJ1-2; 12 positions match TRBD1. The CDR3 is 14 amino acids. V lost 5 bases, J lost 7 bases, and 5 bases stayed unmatched. In germline, CDR1 is LNHDA, CDR2 SQIVND (reference sequence). The CDR3 is CASSPGTGGVGYTF. The DNA of the CDR3 is TGTGCCAGTAGTCCGGGGACAGGGGGCGTTGGCTACACCTTC.

The chain carries TRBV7-2 and TRBJ1-2; D call uncertain. V was clipped by 0 bases and J by 4 bases, with 12 bases between them. The germline CDR1 and CDR2 sequences are SGHTA and FQGNSA. The CDR3 is 15 amino acids. In DNA, the CDR3 is TGTGCCAGCAGCTTAGCGGTTGGGAGACCCTATGGCTACACCTTC. Its translation is CASSLAVGRPYGYTF. Combining the CDR3 with reference TRBV7-2 and TRBJ1-2 gives the whole variable domain GAGVSQSPSNKVTEKGKDVELRCDPISGHTALYWYRQSLGQGLEFLIYFQGNSAPDKSGLPSDRFSAERTGGSVSTLTIQRTQQEDSAVYLCASSLAVGRPYGYTFGSGTRLTVV.